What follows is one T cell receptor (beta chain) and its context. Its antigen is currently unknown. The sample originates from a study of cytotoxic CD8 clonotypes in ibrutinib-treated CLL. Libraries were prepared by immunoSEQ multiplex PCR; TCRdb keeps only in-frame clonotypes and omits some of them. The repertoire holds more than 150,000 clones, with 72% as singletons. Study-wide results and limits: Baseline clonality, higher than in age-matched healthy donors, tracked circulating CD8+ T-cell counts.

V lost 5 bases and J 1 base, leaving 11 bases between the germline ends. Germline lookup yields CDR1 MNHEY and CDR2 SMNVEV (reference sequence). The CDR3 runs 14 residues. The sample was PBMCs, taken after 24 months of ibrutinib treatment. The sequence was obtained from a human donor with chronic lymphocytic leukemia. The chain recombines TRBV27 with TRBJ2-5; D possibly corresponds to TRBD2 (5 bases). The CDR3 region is CASSRLDSQETQYF. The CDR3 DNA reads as TGTGCCAGCAGTCGACTGGACTCCCAAGAGACCCAGTACTTC.